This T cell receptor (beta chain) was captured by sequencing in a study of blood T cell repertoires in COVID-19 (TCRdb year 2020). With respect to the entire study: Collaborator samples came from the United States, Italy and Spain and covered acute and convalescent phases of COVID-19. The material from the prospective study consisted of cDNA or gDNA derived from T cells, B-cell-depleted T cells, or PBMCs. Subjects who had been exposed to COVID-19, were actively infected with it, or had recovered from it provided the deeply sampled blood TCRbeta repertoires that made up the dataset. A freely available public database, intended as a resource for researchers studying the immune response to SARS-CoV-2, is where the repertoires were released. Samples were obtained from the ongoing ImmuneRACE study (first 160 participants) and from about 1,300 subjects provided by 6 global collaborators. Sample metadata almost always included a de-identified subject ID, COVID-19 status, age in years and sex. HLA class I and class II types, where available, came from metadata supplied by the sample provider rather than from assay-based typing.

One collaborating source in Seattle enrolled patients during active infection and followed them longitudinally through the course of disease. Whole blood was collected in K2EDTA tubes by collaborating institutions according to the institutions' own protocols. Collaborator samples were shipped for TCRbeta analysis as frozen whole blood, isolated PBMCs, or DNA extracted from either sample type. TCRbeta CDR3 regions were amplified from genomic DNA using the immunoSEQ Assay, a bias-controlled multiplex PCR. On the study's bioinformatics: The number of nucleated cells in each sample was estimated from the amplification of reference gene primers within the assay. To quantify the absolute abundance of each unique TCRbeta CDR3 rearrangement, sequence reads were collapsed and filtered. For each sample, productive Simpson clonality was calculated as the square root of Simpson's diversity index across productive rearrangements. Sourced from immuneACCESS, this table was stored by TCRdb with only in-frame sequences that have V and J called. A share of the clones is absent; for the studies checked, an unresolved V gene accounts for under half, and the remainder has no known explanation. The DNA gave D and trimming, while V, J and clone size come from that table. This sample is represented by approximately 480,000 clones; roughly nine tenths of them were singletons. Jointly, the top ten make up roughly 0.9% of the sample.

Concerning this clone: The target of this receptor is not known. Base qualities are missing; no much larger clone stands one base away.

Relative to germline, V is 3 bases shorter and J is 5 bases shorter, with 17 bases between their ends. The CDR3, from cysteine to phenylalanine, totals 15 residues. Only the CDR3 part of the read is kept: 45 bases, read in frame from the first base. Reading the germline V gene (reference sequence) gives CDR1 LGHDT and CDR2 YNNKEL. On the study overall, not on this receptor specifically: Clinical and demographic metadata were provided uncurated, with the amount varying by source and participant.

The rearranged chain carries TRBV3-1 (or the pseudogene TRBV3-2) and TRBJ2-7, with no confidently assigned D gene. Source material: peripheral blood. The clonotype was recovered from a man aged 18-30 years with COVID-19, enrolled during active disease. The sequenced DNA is TGTGCCAGCAGCCACGGCGCCGCAGACTTCAACGAGCAGTACTTC. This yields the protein CASSHGAADFNEQYF.